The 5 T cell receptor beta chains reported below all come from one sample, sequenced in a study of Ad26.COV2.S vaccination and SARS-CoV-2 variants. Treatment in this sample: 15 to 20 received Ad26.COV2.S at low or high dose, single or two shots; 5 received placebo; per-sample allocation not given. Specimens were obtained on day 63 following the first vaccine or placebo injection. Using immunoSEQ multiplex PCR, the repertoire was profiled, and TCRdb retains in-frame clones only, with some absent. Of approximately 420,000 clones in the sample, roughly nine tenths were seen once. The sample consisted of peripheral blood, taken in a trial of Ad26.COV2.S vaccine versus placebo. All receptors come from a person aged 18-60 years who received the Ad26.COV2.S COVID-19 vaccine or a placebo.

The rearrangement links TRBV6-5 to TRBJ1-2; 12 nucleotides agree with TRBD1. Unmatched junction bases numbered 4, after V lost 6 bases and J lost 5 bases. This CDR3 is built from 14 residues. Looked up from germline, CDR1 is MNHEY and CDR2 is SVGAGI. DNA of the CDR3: TGTGCCAGCAGGAGGGGACAGGGGGCTTATGGCTACACCTTC. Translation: CASRRGQGAYGYTF.

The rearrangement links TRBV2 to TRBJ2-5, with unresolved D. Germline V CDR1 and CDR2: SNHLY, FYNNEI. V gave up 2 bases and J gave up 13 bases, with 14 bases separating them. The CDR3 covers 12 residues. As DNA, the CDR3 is TGTGCCAGCAGTGAATTCTACGTTGTATGGTACTTC. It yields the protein CASSEFYVVWYF.

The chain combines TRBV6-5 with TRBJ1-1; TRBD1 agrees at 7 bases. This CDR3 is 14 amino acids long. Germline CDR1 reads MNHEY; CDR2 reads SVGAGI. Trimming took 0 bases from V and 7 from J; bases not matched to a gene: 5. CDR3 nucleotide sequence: TGTGCCAGCAGTTACTCGACAGGGCAAAATGAAGCTTTCTTT. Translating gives CASSYSTGQNEAFF.

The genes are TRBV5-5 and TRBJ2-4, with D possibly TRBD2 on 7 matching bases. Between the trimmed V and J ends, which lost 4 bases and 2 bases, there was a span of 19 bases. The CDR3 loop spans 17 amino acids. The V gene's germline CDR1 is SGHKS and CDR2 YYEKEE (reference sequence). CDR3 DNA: TGTGCCAGCAGCCCGGGGAGGGGGAATTCCCCCAAAAACATTCAGTACTTC. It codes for CASSPGRGNSPKNIQYF.

CDR3 residues: CASSESSVLGNYGYTF. CDR3 in DNA: TGTGCCAGCTCAGAGTCCAGCGTCCTAGGAAACTATGGCTACACCTTC. The V gene is TRBV18, the J gene TRBJ1-2; D uncertain. Deletions cut 5 bases from V and 2 bases from J, with 18 bases between. The CDR3 runs 16 residues. The germline gives CDR1 KGHSH, CDR2 LQKENI.